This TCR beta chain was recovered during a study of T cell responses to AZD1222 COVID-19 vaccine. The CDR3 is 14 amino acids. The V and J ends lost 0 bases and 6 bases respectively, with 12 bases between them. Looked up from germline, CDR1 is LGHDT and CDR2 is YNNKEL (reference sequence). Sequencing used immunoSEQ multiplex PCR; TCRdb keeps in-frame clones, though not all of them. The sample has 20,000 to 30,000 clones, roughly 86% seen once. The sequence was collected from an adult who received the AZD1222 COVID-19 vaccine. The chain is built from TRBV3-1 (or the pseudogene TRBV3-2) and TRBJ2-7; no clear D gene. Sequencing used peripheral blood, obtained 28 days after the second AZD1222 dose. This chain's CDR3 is CASSQDLRSAEQYF. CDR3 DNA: TGTGCCAGCAGCCAAGATCTCCGGTCGGCCGAGCAGTACTTC.